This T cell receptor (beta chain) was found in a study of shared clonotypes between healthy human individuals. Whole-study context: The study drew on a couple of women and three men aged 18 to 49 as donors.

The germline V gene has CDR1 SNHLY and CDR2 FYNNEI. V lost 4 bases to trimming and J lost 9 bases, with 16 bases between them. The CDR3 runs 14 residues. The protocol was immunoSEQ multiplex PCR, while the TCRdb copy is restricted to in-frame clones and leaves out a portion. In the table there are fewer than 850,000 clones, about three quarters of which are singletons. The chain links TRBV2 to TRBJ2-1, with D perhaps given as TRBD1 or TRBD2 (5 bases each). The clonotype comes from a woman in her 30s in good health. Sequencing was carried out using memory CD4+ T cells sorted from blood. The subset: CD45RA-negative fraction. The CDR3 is CASSGDQRPPEQFF. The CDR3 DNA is TGTGCCAGCAGTGGGGACCAAAGACCCCCTGAGCAGTTCTTC.